Listed here is a single T cell receptor (beta chain). Repertoires were generated with immunoSEQ multiplex PCR, while TCRdb's copy carries only in-frame clones and drops some. The data hold approximately 32,000 clones, with approximately 88% observed a single time. The data were taken from a study of OX40 agonist ivuxolimab in advanced cancers. For the study at large: The study gave patients intravenous ivuxolimab at 0.01 to 10 mg/kg every 2 weeks.

Germline assignment: CDR1 LNHDA and CDR2 SQIVND (reference sequence). The CDR3 loop spans 15 amino acids. The sequence was obtained from an adult with an advanced solid tumor such as melanoma, head and neck, liver or kidney cancer. The V call is TRBV19, the J call TRBJ2-5, with TRBD1 identical over 11 bases. The end of the DNA fits TRBJ2-7 better, so the J call may be wrong. The sample consisted of CD4+ or CD8+ T cells sorted from blood, taken in a trial of the OX40 agonist ivuxolimab. The CDR3 bases are TGTGCCAGTAGTAAGCCGGGACAGGGGGTCTACGAGCAGTACTTC. This codes for CASSKPGQGVYEQYF.